This TCR beta chain was retrieved from a study of blood T cells in healthy people across ages. General observations from the study: It was held that diversity estimates obtained from one million T cells represented underestimates.

The CDR3 runs to 15 residues. Germline V gene lookup returns CDR1 SGHTA and CDR2 FQGNSA. Trimming removed 3 bases at V and 0 bases at J, with 12 bases between. For the second PCR, which ran for roughly 7 to 11 cycles, a sample-barcoded 5' primer and a J-beta primer mix were used. A 12-random-nucleotide template-switch adaptor tagged each cDNA molecule. Each single sample gave us at least 2.5 million CDR3-containing paired-end reads. TCRdb recomputed calls from the 5' RACE reads with MiXCR, one row per CDR3 protein. This sample has some 1.5 million distinct CDR3 sequences, with approximately 28% found just once. This clonotype showed up many times. Its specificity is unknown.

The source material was blood. This clonotype originated in a woman aged 25 to 39 in good health. The rearrangement links TRBV7-2 to TRBJ2-7; D not certain. The CDR3 DNA reads TGTGCCAGCAGCTTCGGGCGGTCTAGCTCCTACGAGCAGTACTTC. Amino acids: CASSFGRSSSYEQYF.